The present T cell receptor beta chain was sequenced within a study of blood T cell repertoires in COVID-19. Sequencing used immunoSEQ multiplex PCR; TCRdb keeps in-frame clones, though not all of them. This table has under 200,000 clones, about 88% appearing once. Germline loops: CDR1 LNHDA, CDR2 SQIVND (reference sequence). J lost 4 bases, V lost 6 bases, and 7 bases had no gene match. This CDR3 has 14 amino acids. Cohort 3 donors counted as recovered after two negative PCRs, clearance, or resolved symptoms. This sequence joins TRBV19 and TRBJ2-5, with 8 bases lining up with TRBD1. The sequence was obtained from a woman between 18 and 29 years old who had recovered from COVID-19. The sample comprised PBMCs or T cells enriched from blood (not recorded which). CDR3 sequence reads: CASRDRAAGETQYF. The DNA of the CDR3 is TGTGCCAGTAGGGACAGGGCTGCGGGAGAGACCCAGTACTTC.